This TCR beta chain came from a study of shared clonotypes between healthy human individuals. Overall study context: Participating donors consisted of a couple of women and a few men aged 18 to 49.

Clones were read by immunoSEQ multiplex PCR, and TCRdb kept only the in-frame ones, dropping some. The repertoire includes about 770,000 clones, 72% of them detected once, and under 2% sits in the top ten. Unmatched junction bases numbered 7, after V lost 1 base and J lost 10 bases. Per the germline V gene, CDR1 is SGHDN and CDR2 is FVKESK. The CDR3 runs 16 residues. The origin of this receptor is a woman younger than 45 in good health. The rearrangement uses TRBV14 and TRBJ2-2, with 12 bases that match TRBD1. The material sequenced was memory CD4+ T cells sorted from blood. Subset meaning: CD45RA-negative fraction. CDR3 region: CASSQAWGQGAVELFF. The DNA of the CDR3 is TGTGCCAGCAGCCAAGCATGGGGACAGGGGGCAGTGGAGCTGTTTTTT.